This passage covers 29 T cell receptor beta chains from one sample sequenced in a study of blood T cell repertoires in COVID-19. The protocol was immunoSEQ multiplex PCR, while the TCRdb copy is restricted to in-frame clones and leaves out a portion. Here the sample spans a few hundred thousand clones, less than 90% being singletons. Sequenced: peripheral blood. These receptor sequences come from a man aged 60-69 years who had recovered from COVID-19.

The chain couples TRBV4-1 to TRBJ1-3; D unclear. Germline assignment: CDR1 MGHRA and CDR2 YSYEKL. The CDR3 totals 15 residues. V was cut by 3 bases and J by 0 bases, with 9 bases left in between. CDR3 in amino acids: CASSHGGNSGNTIYF. CDR3 nucleotide sequence: TGCGCCAGCAGCCATGGCGGAAACTCTGGAAACACCATATATTTT.

V gene TRBV9 combines with J gene TRBJ2-1; 9 nucleotides align to TRBD2. The CDR3 has 17 amino acids. J gave up 4 bases and V 3 bases, and 11 bases lay outside the gene matches. The germline CDR1 and CDR2 sequences are SGDLS and YYNGEE. The CDR3 bases are TGTGCCAGCAGCGCCGAAGGGAGAGCGGGAGGTTACAATGAGCAGTTCTTC. Protein: CASSAEGRAGGYNEQFF.

This rearrangement joins TRBV7-6 to TRBJ2-7; 10 nucleotides line up with TRBD1. CDR3 size: 18 residues. Unmatched junction bases numbered 14, after V lost 0 bases and J lost 6 bases. Germline CDR1 is SGHVS and CDR2 is FNYEAQ. In DNA form, the CDR3 reads TGTGCCAGCAGCTTAGCGACGGGGACAGGGGTGTTCCGGGGCGAGCAGTACTTC. This encodes CASSLATGTGVFRGEQYF.

The CDR3 DNA sequence: TGTGCCAGCAGTGAATTAGCGGGAGTGGGTGAGCAGTTCTTC. It codes for CASSELAGVGEQFF. The rearrangement uses TRBV2 and TRBJ2-1, with 9 nucleotides matching TRBD2. Germline CDR1 reads SNHLY; CDR2 reads FYNNEI. This CDR3 has 14 amino acids. Trimming removed 2 bases from V and 9 bases from J; junction bases left unmatched: 5.

The chain is built from TRBV3-1 (or the pseudogene TRBV3-2) and TRBJ2-5; D unresolved. V dropped 0 bases and J dropped 2 bases, with 10 bases sitting between them. The V gene's germline CDR1 is LGHDT and CDR2 YNNKEL (reference sequence). The CDR3 contains 15 residues. The CDR3 sequence: CASSQDLGRQETQYF. CDR3 DNA: TGTGCCAGCAGCCAAGATCTGGGCAGACAAGAGACCCAGTACTTC.

The CDR3 DNA reads as TGTGCCAGTAGTATAGATCTCCGGGCGGGACAGGGAGGTTGGAGGACCCAGTACTTC. Translated, it gives CASSIDLRAGQGGWRTQYF. The chain recombines TRBV19 with TRBJ2-5, with 9 bases aligning to TRBD1. V dropped 0 bases and J dropped 7; count of bases not matched to a gene: 18. The CDR3 loop spans 19 amino acids. Germline CDR1 and CDR2: LNHDA and SQIVND (reference sequence).

The chain employs TRBV19 and TRBJ2-3; 9 bases agree with TRBD1. The CDR3 extends over 15 amino acids. V was clipped by 8 bases and J by 0 bases; unmatched bases: 6. CDR1 LNHDA and CDR2 SQIVND come from the germline V gene (reference sequence). The CDR3 DNA sequence: TGTGCCAGTCGCGGACAGGGGACTAGCACAGATACGCAGTATTTT. Translation: CASRGQGTSTDTQYF.

Of note for this clone: Other DNA sequences in this sample translate to the same CDR3. The chain recombines TRBV29-1 with TRBJ2-7; TRBD1 matches 9 bases. Germline CDR1 is SQVTM and CDR2 is ANQGSEA. V lost 3 bases to trimming and J lost 2 bases; unmatched junction nucleotides: 2. There are 13 residues in the CDR3. In DNA form, the CDR3 reads TGCAGCGTTGACGGACAGGGGCCCTACGAGCAGTACTTC. This codes for CSVDGQGPYEQYF.

The rearrangement uses TRBV15 and TRBJ1-4, with a weak D call TRBD1 (6 bases). Trimming cost V 4 bases and J 11 bases, with 20 bases left between them. Germline V CDR1 and CDR2: LNHNV, YYDKDF (reference sequence). The CDR3 sequence is 15 residues long. CDR3 protein: CATSTLGTLVRKLFF. In DNA, the CDR3 is TGTGCCACCAGCACCCTTGGGACATTGGTGAGGAAACTGTTTTTT.

The gene calls are TRBV5-4 and TRBJ2-7; 9 nucleotides align to TRBD1. CDR3 length equals 15 residues. CDR1 is SGHNT, CDR2 YYREEE, per germline (reference sequence). Trimming at V came to 4 bases and at J to 0 bases, leaving 5 bases not matched to a gene. The CDR3 loop reads CASSPGTGSSYEQYF. DNA for the CDR3: TGTGCCAGCAGCCCTGGGACAGGGAGCTCCTACGAGCAGTACTTC.

The V and J genes are TRBV6-5 and TRBJ2-7, with 9 bases matching TRBD1. V trimming: 8 bases; J trimming: 2 bases; junction bases outside the gene matches: 10. Germline lookup yields CDR1 MNHEY and CDR2 SVGAGI. The CDR3 extends over 15 amino acids. In DNA, the CDR3 is TGTGCCAGCTTTAAGGACAGGGGAATCACCTACGAGCAGTACTTC. Translated: CASFKDRGITYEQYF.

This clone has only a few counts. The J gene is TRBJ2-7, the V gene TRBV12-3 or TRBV12-4; a possible D gene is TRBD1 (6 bases). With 8 bases removed from V and 6 bases from J, the gap between germline ends came to 17 bases. The CDR3 runs to 13 residues. Here the CDR3 reads CASSTHLGGEQYF. The CDR3 DNA reads TGTGCCAGCTCCACCCATTTAGGGGGCGAGCAGTACTTC.

The chain combines TRBV6-4 with TRBJ2-3, with 12 bases aligning to TRBD2. CDR3 length: 16 residues. V shed 3 bases, J shed 5 bases, and the junction held 6 bases outside the gene matches. Per germline, CDR1 MRHNA and CDR2 SNTAGT. CDR3 loop: CASSELAGGPGDTQYF. CDR3 DNA sequence: TGTGCCAGCAGTGAACTAGCGGGGGGACCCGGAGATACGCAGTATTTT.

The rearrangement uses TRBV6-1 and TRBJ1-5; D unclear. The CDR3 length is 18 residues. Germline V gives CDR1 MNHNS, CDR2 SASEGT. Trimming removed 4 bases from V and 0 bases from J, with 19 bases in between. The CDR3 loop reads CASSGVAAARISNQPQHF. CDR3 nucleotides: TGTGCCAGCAGTGGAGTAGCAGCCGCCCGAATTAGCAATCAGCCCCAGCATTTT.

This clone came up a few times. V usage is TRBV6-2 or TRBV6-3 and J usage is TRBJ2-1, with D maybe TRBD2 (7 bases). CDR1 is MNHEY, CDR2 SVGEGT, per germline. V lost 5 bases to trimming and J lost 6 bases, with 17 bases between them. CDR3 length equals 15 residues. The CDR3 loop reads CASSLRGARTNEQFF. The CDR3 nucleotides are TGTGCCAGCAGTCTTCGGGGGGCTCGCACCAATGAGCAGTTCTTC.

This chain links TRBV3-1 (or the pseudogene TRBV3-2) with TRBJ2-5, with D perhaps matching TRBD1 (6 bases). The V gene's germline CDR1 is LGHDT and CDR2 YNNKEL (reference sequence). The CDR3 totals 15 residues. The V end was cut by 4 bases, the J end by 5 bases, with 17 bases between. In DNA form, the CDR3 reads TGTGCCAGCAGCCCTACCCGGTCAGGGGTGGAGACCCAGTACTTC. Translation gives CASSPTRSGVETQYF.

The chain joins TRBV6-1 to TRBJ1-5; 7 bases align to TRBD1. Germline V gene sequence: CDR1 MNHNS, CDR2 SASEGT. The CDR3 sequence is 15 residues long. V lost 2 bases and J lost 5; bases outside the gene matches: 6. This CDR3 reads CASSELGQFHQPQHF. CDR3 bases: TGTGCCAGCAGTGAACTGGGACAGTTCCATCAGCCCCAGCATTTT.

The genes are TRBV4-2 and TRBJ2-1, with TRBD2 matching 7 bases. J lost 4 bases, V lost 0 bases, and 6 bases had no gene match. The CDR3 spans 16 residues. CDR1 is LGHNA and CDR2 is YNFKEQ in the germline V gene. The CDR3 spells CASSQEGLAEYNEQFF. The CDR3 DNA sequence: TGTGCCAGCAGCCAAGAGGGTCTAGCGGAGTACAATGAGCAGTTCTTC.

The chain joins TRBV27 to TRBJ1-2, with 7 bases identical to TRBD1. Germline-derived CDR1 and CDR2 are MNHEY and SMNVEV (reference sequence). With 6 bases clipped from V and 8 bases from J, the junction kept 21 bases outside the gene matches. CDR3 length equals 17 residues. CDR3 region: CASREYSTGSPRGGYTF. The CDR3 DNA follows: TGTGCCAGCAGGGAATACTCGACAGGGAGTCCCAGAGGAGGCTACACCTTC.

The V and J genes are TRBV10-3 and TRBJ1-2, with no clear D. The CDR3 runs to 16 residues. Germline V lookup: CDR1 ENHRY, CDR2 SYGVKD. V lost 3 bases and J 2 bases, leaving 16 bases between the germline ends. This CDR3 is CAISDPWKGGNYGYTF. The CDR3 DNA follows: TGTGCCATCAGTGACCCCTGGAAGGGCGGGAACTATGGCTACACCTTC.

This chain uses TRBV28 with TRBJ1-5; TRBD1 matches 7 bases. Germline V gene data show CDR1 as MDHEN and CDR2 as SYDVKM. The ends lost 7 bases at V and 6 bases at J; junction bases unmatched: 6. The CDR3 is 13 amino acids. The DNA of the CDR3 is TGTGCCAGCATCTCAGGGGGAATTCAGCCCCAGCATTTT. Residues: CASISGGIQPQHF.

The chain recombines TRBV7-6 with TRBJ1-3; 9 nucleotides match TRBD1. The length of the CDR3 is 16 residues. The V and J ends lost 5 bases and 5 bases, in that order; junction bases with no gene match: 10. Germline lookup yields CDR1 SGHVS and CDR2 FNYEAQ. Here the CDR3 reads CASSPPLTGGRNTIYF. CDR3 coding DNA: TGTGCCAGCAGCCCACCCCTGACAGGGGGAAGAAACACCATATATTTT.

Comments on this clone: Germline and junction disagree at one end, which may indicate a read error. V gene TRBV7-2 combines with J gene TRBJ2-2, with 11 bases matching TRBD2. Germline loops: CDR1 SGHTA, CDR2 FQGNSA. The CDR3 loop spans 15 amino acids. The CDR3 protein is CASSLAGGLTGELFF. CDR3 DNA sequence: TGTGCCAGCAGCCTAGCGGGAGGTTTAACCGGGGAGCTGTTTTTT.

The rearrangement links TRBV7-2 to TRBJ2-7; 9 positions match TRBD1. The V segment lost 3 bases and the J segment 7 bases; nucleotides outside the gene matches: 7. CDR1 SGHTA and CDR2 FQGNSA come from the germline V gene. The CDR3 is 14 amino acids. The CDR3 spells CASSLGQGTREQYF. CDR3 nucleotide sequence: TGTGCCAGCAGCTTGGGACAGGGTACTAGGGAGCAGTACTTC.

This sequence joins TRBV6-5 and TRBJ1-2; tentative D call: TRBD1 (5 bases). Germline V CDR1 and CDR2: MNHEY, SVGAGI. V was pared by 5 bases and J by 8 bases, with 18 bases between. CDR3 length equals 14 residues. The CDR3 DNA reads TGTGCCAGCAGTCTCGAGAGCCTAAGGGGAGGCTACACCTTC. It encodes CASSLESLRGGYTF.

J is TRBJ1-2 and V is TRBV25-1; possibly TRBD1 for D (5 bases). The CDR3 has 15 amino acids. The ends were cut back, 2 bases at V and 4 bases at J, with 14 bases in the middle. Germline V CDR1 and CDR2: MGHDK, SYGVNS. The DNA of the CDR3 is TGTGCCAGCAGTGAAGCGGGACCGCAGATCTATGGCTACACCTTC. This encodes CASSEAGPQIYGYTF.

Here the CDR3 reads CASRGMTSGRLYSYNEQFF. CDR3 sequence (DNA): TGTGCCAGCAGGGGAATGACTAGCGGGAGATTGTACTCCTACAATGAGCAGTTCTTC. The J gene is TRBJ2-1, the V gene TRBV27; 12 nucleotides line up with TRBD2. Germline loops: CDR1 MNHEY, CDR2 SMNVEV (reference sequence). V lost 6 bases to trimming and J lost 0 bases; unmatched junction nucleotides: 12. This CDR3 has 19 amino acids.

The chain employs TRBV4-2 and TRBJ2-3; 7 bases match TRBD2. Germline-derived CDR1 and CDR2 are LGHNA and YNFKEQ. The CDR3 is 18 residues long. The V segment lost 1 base and the J segment 6 bases; nucleotides outside the gene matches: 16. The CDR3 protein is CASSQAFLGSGSSDTQYF. CDR3 DNA: TGTGCCAGCAGCCAAGCGTTTTTGGGTAGCGGGTCCTCGGATACGCAGTATTTT.

V usage is TRBV9 and J usage is TRBJ2-3; TRBD1 is a possible D gene (7 bases). Germline V lookup: CDR1 SGDLS, CDR2 YYNGEE. This CDR3 has 15 residues. Trimming cost V 3 bases and J 6 bases, with 17 bases left between them. This CDR3 is CASSESVQGRDTQYF. DNA of the CDR3: TGTGCCAGCAGCGAGTCAGTACAGGGGAGGGATACGCAGTATTTT. Variable domain in full (rest from reference TRBV9 and TRBJ2-3): DSGVTQTPKHLITATGQRVTLRCSPRSGDLSVYWYQQSLDQGLQFLIQYYNGEERAKGNILERFSAQQFPDLHSELNLSSLELGDSALYFCASSESVQGRDTQYFGPGTRLTVL.